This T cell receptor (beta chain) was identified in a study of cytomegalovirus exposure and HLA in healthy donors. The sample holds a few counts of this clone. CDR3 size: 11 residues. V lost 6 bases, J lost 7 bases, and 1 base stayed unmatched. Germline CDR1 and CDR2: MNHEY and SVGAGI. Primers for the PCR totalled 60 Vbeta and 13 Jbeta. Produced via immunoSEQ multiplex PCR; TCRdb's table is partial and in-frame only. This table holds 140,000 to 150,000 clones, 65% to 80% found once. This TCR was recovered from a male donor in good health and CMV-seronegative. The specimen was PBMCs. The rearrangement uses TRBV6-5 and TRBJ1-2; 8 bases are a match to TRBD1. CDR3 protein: CASSTGGGYTF. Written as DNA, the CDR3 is TGTGCCAGCAGCACAGGGGGTGGCTACACCTTC.